Listed below are T cell receptor beta chains from one sample, sequenced in a study of cytotoxic CD8 clonotypes in ibrutinib-treated CLL. Sequencing was performed with immunoSEQ multiplex PCR; in TCRdb, only in-frame clones are kept and a portion is missing. This sample has around 310,000 clones, with 80% found just once. This specimen consisted of PBMCs, obtained before ibrutinib treatment. Receptor source: a human donor with chronic lymphocytic leukemia. The CDR3 runs from the conserved cysteine through the conserved F or W. Fields, in order: J gene, V gene, clone size, D gene, CDR3 DNA, CDR3 protein. The D gene is left open where the match is weak. Not every row has a clone size; where given, it reads once, few, many or a size class.

j_call: TRBJ1-4; v_call: TRBV6-1; clone_size: NA; d_call: NA; cdr3_nt: TGTGCCAGCAGTGAAAGATATCCAACTAATGAAAAACTGTTTTTT; cdr3_aa: CASSERYPTNEKLFF
j_call: TRBJ2-5; v_call: TRBV11-2; clone_size: NA; d_call: NA; cdr3_nt: TGTGCCAGCAGCTTAGAGGGTTGGTGGGAGGCGCAAGAGACCCAGTACTTC; cdr3_aa: CASSLEGWWEAQETQYF
j_call: TRBJ1-4; v_call: TRBV7-9; clone_size: NA; d_call: NA; cdr3_nt: TGTGCCAGCAGCCCGAGATGGGGGGCAAAGGAAAAACTGTTTTTT; cdr3_aa: CASSPRWGAKEKLFF
j_call: TRBJ2-3; v_call: TRBV5-1; clone_size: NA; d_call: TRBD2; cdr3_nt: TGCGCCAGCAGCTTGGTTCCTAGCGGGGGGACAGATACGCAGTATTTT; cdr3_aa: CASSLVPSGGTDTQYF
j_call: TRBJ2-7; v_call: TRBV28; clone_size: NA; d_call: NA; cdr3_nt: TGTGCCAGCAGTTTCCCTCTCAAGGGTCGCACCTACGAGCAGTACTTC; cdr3_aa: CASSFPLKGRTYEQYF
j_call: TRBJ1-1; v_call: TRBV7-9; clone_size: NA; d_call: NA; cdr3_nt: TGTGCCAGCAGCTACCGACAGAGTGAAGCTTTCTTT; cdr3_aa: CASSYRQSEAFF
j_call: TRBJ1-2; v_call: TRBV10-3; clone_size: NA; d_call: NA; cdr3_nt: TGTGCCATCAGTCTCGACAGCACCTTTCTCTACACCTTC; cdr3_aa: CAISLDSTFLYTF
j_call: TRBJ2-3; v_call: TRBV6-5; clone_size: NA; d_call: TRBD2; cdr3_nt: TGTGCCAGCAGTTATATCAGGGAGGGCGCAGATACGCAGTATTTT; cdr3_aa: CASSYIREGADTQYF
j_call: TRBJ2-5; v_call: TRBV7-8; clone_size: NA; d_call: NA; cdr3_nt: TGTGCCAGCAGCTTAGGGGACTACCAAGAGACCCAGTACTTC; cdr3_aa: CASSLGDYQETQYF
j_call: TRBJ1-5; v_call: TRBV4-1; clone_size: NA; d_call: TRBD1; cdr3_nt: TGCGCCAGCAGCCCCCGGGACAGGGGGACCCATCAGCCCCAGCATTTT; cdr3_aa: CASSPRDRGTHQPQHF
j_call: TRBJ1-2; v_call: TRBV19; clone_size: NA; d_call: NA; cdr3_nt: TGTGCCAGTAGTTGGGGGGACATACTCAACTATGGCTACACCTTC; cdr3_aa: CASSWGDILNYGYTF
j_call: TRBJ2-3; v_call: TRBV7-3; clone_size: NA; d_call: TRBD2; cdr3_nt: TGTGCCAGCAGCCCGATAGCGGGCGAGACAGATACGCAGTATTTT; cdr3_aa: CASSPIAGETDTQYF
j_call: TRBJ2-2; v_call: TRBV27; clone_size: NA; d_call: TRBD2; cdr3_nt: TGTGCCAGCGGGAGGGCCGTCGTCACCGGGGAGCTGTTTTTT; cdr3_aa: CASGRAVVTGELFF
j_call: TRBJ2-1; v_call: TRBV5-1; clone_size: NA; d_call: TRBD2; cdr3_nt: TGCGCCAGCAGCCCTGTAGCGGGATCCTCCTACAATGAGCAGTTCTTC; cdr3_aa: CASSPVAGSSYNEQFF
j_call: TRBJ2-7; v_call: TRBV9; clone_size: few; d_call: NA; cdr3_nt: TGTGCCAGCAGCGGACCAGGGGAGGGGCCCTACGAGCAGTACTTC; cdr3_aa: CASSGPGEGPYEQYF
j_call: TRBJ2-3; v_call: TRBV30; clone_size: NA; d_call: NA; cdr3_nt: TGTGCCTGGAGTGTAACCCTAGGATCAGATACGCAGTATTTT; cdr3_aa: CAWSVTLGSDTQYF
j_call: TRBJ2-3; v_call: TRBV20-1; clone_size: NA; d_call: TRBD2; cdr3_nt: TGCAGTGCTAGCGGGACTAGTGTCTCTTTT; cdr3_aa: CSASGTSVSF
j_call: TRBJ2-2; v_call: TRBV5-1; clone_size: NA; d_call: TRBD1; cdr3_nt: TGCGCCAGCAGCTCCCAGGGGGCTTCTACCGGGGAGCTGTTTTTT; cdr3_aa: CASSSQGASTGELFF
j_call: TRBJ1-2; v_call: TRBV7-2; clone_size: few; d_call: NA; cdr3_nt: TGTGCCAGCAGCTTCATAGGGTTCTATGGCTACACCTTC; cdr3_aa: CASSFIGFYGYTF
j_call: TRBJ1-1; v_call: TRBV15; clone_size: NA; d_call: NA; cdr3_nt: TGTGCCACCAGCAGAGATAGGGGTACGGGCACTGAAGCTTTCTTT; cdr3_aa: CATSRDRGTGTEAFF
j_call: TRBJ2-7; v_call: TRBV6-5; clone_size: NA; d_call: NA; cdr3_nt: TGTGCCAGCAGTCAGGGACCAGGGATGGACGAGCAGTACTTC; cdr3_aa: CASSQGPGMDEQYF